Each of the 29 T cell receptor beta chains below was sequenced from the same sample in a study of CD8+ T cells in alopecia areata (dated by TCRdb to the late 2010s). Library creation used the immunoSEQ multiplex PCR assay. RNA was extracted from all samples and reverse transcribed into cDNA, which served as template for TCR sequencing. TCRdb limited this immuneACCESS table to in-frame rearrangements with V and J called. A share of clones is missing; checked studies link under half to unresolved V genes, and the rest is unexplained. Across this sample there are a few thousand clones, with about two thirds seen only once. The biggest ten clones account for 15% to 20% of the sample. The material sequenced was skin. The receptors originated from a human donor in good health.

This clone was seen more than once but under ten times. The chain uses TRBV19 and TRBJ2-1; 7 bases align to TRBD2. Trimming removed 1 base from V and 2 bases from J; junction bases left unmatched: 5. In germline, CDR1 is LNHDA, CDR2 SQIVND (reference sequence). This CDR3 contains 16 residues. The CDR3 protein is CASSIGKAGAYNEQFF. The CDR3 DNA follows: TGTGCCAGTAGTATAGGGAAGGCGGGAGCCTACAATGAGCAGTTCTTC.

The chain carries TRBV5-4 and TRBJ1-3; maybe TRBD1 (5 bases). Looked up from germline, CDR1 is SGHNT and CDR2 is YYREEE (reference sequence). CDR3 length: 15 residues. Trimming took 3 bases from V and 2 from J, leaving 12 bases between them. The CDR3: CASSSGTAPGNTIYF. The CDR3 bases are TGTGCCAGCAGCTCGGGGACGGCTCCTGGAAACACCATATATTTT.

The chain uses TRBV11-2 and TRBJ2-4, with D perhaps assigned TRBD1 or TRBD2 (6 bases each). Germline CDR1 is SGHAT and CDR2 is FQNNGV. The germline V and J ends were trimmed by 1 base and 9 bases, with 16 bases remaining between them. The CDR3 runs 15 residues. The CDR3 DNA reads TGTGCCAGCAGCTTAGGGTCCGGGGGCGACGCCATTCAGTACTTC. Translation: CASSLGSGGDAIQYF.

The chain recombines TRBV19 with TRBJ2-1, with 10 bases that match TRBD1. The CDR3 has 15 amino acids. Germline assignment: CDR1 LNHDA and CDR2 SQIVND (reference sequence). With V trimmed by 1 base and J by 8 bases, 5 bases remained unmatched. In DNA form, the CDR3 reads TGTGCCAGTAGTATAGGACAGGGGGCAGTGGATGAGCAGTTCTTC. Amino acid sequence: CASSIGQGAVDEQFF.

The chain recombines TRBV6-6 with TRBJ2-1; D remains unclear. The CDR3 is 14 amino acids. Germline CDR1 and CDR2: MNHNY and SVGAGI (reference sequence). Trimming shortened V by 0 bases and J by 9 bases, and 12 bases separated the two germline ends. In nucleotides, the CDR3 is TGTGCCAGCAGTTACTCGAGAGAGATTACTGAGCAGTTCTTC. Translating it yields CASSYSREITEQFF.

CDR3 sequence reads: CASSPRFGGTGELFF. CDR3 coding DNA: TGTGCCAGCAGTCCCCGTTTTGGGGGGACCGGGGAGCTGTTTTTT. V is TRBV27 and J is TRBJ2-2, with D perhaps TRBD2 (6 bases). This CDR3 is 15 amino acids long. Germline CDR1 MNHEY, CDR2 SMNVEV (reference sequence). Trimming pared 5 bases from V and 5 bases from J, leaving 15 bases between.

This chain links TRBV6-1 with TRBJ1-1, with D perhaps matching TRBD1 (5 bases). CDR3 size: 14 residues. Trimming took off 6 bases at V and 5 bases at J, with 16 bases between the two ends. The germline V gene has CDR1 MNHNS and CDR2 SASEGT. CDR3 coding DNA: TGTGCCAGCAGAGTCGACAGAATGGGAACTGAAGCTTTCTTT. It is translated as CASRVDRMGTEAFF.

Notes on this clone: Sequence at one end of the junction differs from germline and may be a read error. The rearrangement joins TRBV4-1 to TRBJ2-7; D call uncertain. CDR3 size: 16 residues. Per the germline V gene, CDR1 is MGHRA and CDR2 is YSYEKL. As DNA, the CDR3 is TGCGCCAGCAGCGAAGAACTTGGGCGCCCCGGACACGAGCAGTACTTC. Amino acid sequence: CASSEELGRPGHEQYF.

J is TRBJ2-7 and V is TRBV5-1; D call uncertain. The CDR3 contains 15 residues. Germline V lookup: CDR1 SGHRS, CDR2 YFSETQ. V was trimmed by 0 bases and J by 2 bases, leaving 12 bases between them. For the CDR3, the DNA is TGCGCCAGCAGCTTGGGACATCTAGGAACCTACGAGCAGTACTTC. Translated: CASSLGHLGTYEQYF.

The V call is TRBV30, the J call TRBJ2-7, with TRBD1 matching over 10 bases. CDR1 is GTSNPN and CDR2 is SVGIG in the germline V gene (reference sequence). This CDR3 contains 14 residues. V lost 7 bases to trimming and J lost 3 bases; unmatched junction nucleotides: 9. For the CDR3, the DNA is TGTGCCTCCCTTGGACAGGGGGATGACTACGAGCAGTACTTC. Translated, it gives CASLGQGDDYEQYF.

The chain uses TRBV9 and TRBJ2-7; possibly TRBD1 or TRBD2 for D (6 bases each). Germline CDR1 SGDLS, CDR2 YYNGEE. This CDR3 region has 15 residues. V was trimmed by 0 bases and J by 1 base, leaving 11 bases between them. CDR3 in amino acids: CASSVAVGGSYEQYF. The CDR3 nucleotides are TGTGCCAGCAGCGTAGCGGTAGGGGGGTCCTACGAGCAGTACTTC.

This chain links TRBV5-6 with TRBJ1-2, with a weak D call TRBD1 (6 bases). This CDR3 region has 15 residues. Deletions cut 3 bases from V and 4 bases from J, with 16 bases between. The germline gives CDR1 SGHDT, CDR2 YYEEEE. The CDR3 bases are TGTGCCAGCAGCTGGAAAGTGGGGACAAGCTATGGCTACACCTTC. Protein sequence: CASSWKVGTSYGYTF.

This clone was counted a single time. V and J are TRBV7-2 and TRBJ2-5; D unclear. CDR3 size: 12 residues. Germline V CDR1 and CDR2: SGHTA, FQGNSA. V was clipped by 5 bases and J by 5 bases, with 9 bases between them. DNA for the CDR3: TGTGCCAGCAGCCCCACCTCGGAGACCCAGTACTTC. It yields the protein CASSPTSETQYF.

V is TRBV2 and J is TRBJ2-3; TRBD1 is a possible D gene (6 bases). Trimming pared 8 bases from V and 4 bases from J, leaving 13 bases between. CDR1 and CDR2 (germline): SNHLY, FYNNEI. The CDR3 runs 13 residues. The CDR3 region has the DNA TGTGCCAGCGGGGCAGGGGCGGCAGATACGCAGTATTTT. Its protein is CASGAGAADTQYF.

This chain links TRBV7-9 with TRBJ2-1, with TRBD2 identical over 8 bases. CDR1 and CDR2 from the germline V gene are SEHNR and FQNEAQ (reference sequence). V gave up 4 bases and J gave up 5 bases; unmatched junction bases: 7. The CDR3 sequence is 15 residues long. The CDR3 region has the DNA TGTGCCAGCAGCTCTTGGAGCGGGAGAAACAATGAGCAGTTCTTC. It codes for CASSSWSGRNNEQFF.

V and J are TRBV2 and TRBJ2-5; 7 nucleotides line up with TRBD2. CDR3 length equals 14 residues. Trimming at V came to 6 bases and at J to 2 bases, leaving 6 bases not matched to a gene. The germline gives CDR1 SNHLY, CDR2 FYNNEI. The CDR3 nucleotides are TGTGCCAGCAGCGCGAGCGGGAAGCAAGAGACCCAGTACTTC. Its protein is CASSASGKQETQYF.

This sequence joins TRBV5-5 and TRBJ2-5, with TRBD1 matching over 8 bases. The CDR3 length is 16 residues. Germline CDR1 reads SGHKS; CDR2 reads YYEKEE (reference sequence). Trimming removed 0 bases from V and 1 base from J; junction bases left unmatched: 5. In nucleotides, the CDR3 is TGTGCCAGCAGCTTGGGGCCGACAGGGGTCCAAGAGACCCAGTACTTC. As protein: CASSLGPTGVQETQYF.

The chain carries TRBV5-1 and TRBJ2-1; 8 positions match TRBD1. V was pared by 5 bases and J by 8 bases, with 0 bases of the junction left unmatched. Looked up from germline, CDR1 is SGHRS and CDR2 is YFSETQ. This CDR3 comprises 11 residues. The CDR3 sequence is CASRTGDEQFF. The DNA for the CDR3 is TGCGCCAGCAGGACAGGGGATGAGCAGTTCTTC.

This clone was recorded once. This sequence joins TRBV19 and TRBJ2-7; no firm D call. CDR1 is LNHDA, CDR2 SQIVND, per germline (reference sequence). Trimming took 4 bases from V and 3 from J, leaving 13 bases between them. This CDR3 has 14 residues. The DNA for the CDR3 is TGTGCCAGTAGTACCGCCGGGTCGATCTACGAGCAGTACTTC. This codes for CASSTAGSIYEQYF.

This clone has a single count. The CDR3 DNA reads as TGTGCCAGCAGTTTTGGACTAGCGGGAGCCAATGAGCAGTTCTTC. It codes for CASSFGLAGANEQFF. The chain has TRBV6-5 and TRBJ2-1, with 13 bases lining up with TRBD2. The V gene end was trimmed by 4 bases and the J gene end by 6 bases; junction bases not matched to a gene: 3. This CDR3 is built from 15 residues. Germline V gene data show CDR1 as MNHEY and CDR2 as SVGAGI.

There are a few counts of this clone. Other DNA sequences within the sample encode an identical CDR3. The chain recombines TRBV29-1 with TRBJ2-5; D unresolved. CDR3 length: 11 amino acids. Trimming stripped 3 bases from V and 5 bases from J, with 7 bases between. Germline V CDR1 and CDR2: SQVTM, ANQGSEA. CDR3 in DNA: TGCAGCGTTGAGGTGGGGGAGACCCAGTACTTC. It encodes CSVEVGETQYF.

J is TRBJ1-2 and V is TRBV19; no definite D call. Deletions cut 6 bases from V and 8 bases from J, with 10 bases between. The germline CDR1 and CDR2 sequences are LNHDA and SQIVND (reference sequence). The length of the CDR3 is 11 residues. The CDR3 reads CASRSAYGYTF. The CDR3 DNA reads TGTGCCAGTAGATCTGCTTACGGCTACACCTTC.

With respect to this clone: A read error may account for a junction end that differs from germline. The chain is built from TRBV7-6 and TRBJ2-3, with D uncertain. This CDR3 comprises 11 residues. The germline V gene encodes CDR1 SGHVS and CDR2 FNYEAQ. CDR3 coding DNA: TGTGCCAGCAGCCTAGCAGATACGCAGTATTTT. Amino acids: CASSLADTQYF.

This clone is deemed large (0.1 to 1%). In DNA, the CDR3 is TGTGGGAGTACCCGGGCCCAACCGGGAAACACCATATATTTT. Its translation is CGSTRAQPGNTIYF. V gene TRBV12-5 combines with J gene TRBJ1-3; D is unclear. The length of the CDR3 is 14 residues. Germline loops: CDR1 LGHNT, CDR2 FRNRAP. Using reference TRBV12-5 and TRBJ1-3 for the parts outside the CDR3, the full variable domain is DARVTQTPRHKVTEMGQEVTMRCQPILGHNTVFWYRQTMMQGLELLAYFRNRAPLDDSGMPKDRFSAEMPDATLATLKIQPSEPRDSAVYFCGSTRAQPGNTIYFGEGSWLTVV.

This clone has only a few counts. V and J are TRBV28 and TRBJ1-5; weak D call: TRBD1 (5 bases). This CDR3 has 14 amino acids. V lost 6 bases to trimming and J lost 6 bases, with 15 bases between them. Germline CDR1 reads MDHEN; CDR2 reads SYDVKM. CDR3 bases: TGTGCCAGCAGCGCCCCGGGGGAGACTCAGCCCCAGCATTTT. Translating gives CASSAPGETQPQHF.

The chain couples TRBV30 to TRBJ2-3, with D unclear. The CDR3 totals 13 residues. V was clipped by 2 bases and J by 3 bases, with 9 bases between them. CDR1 is GTSNPN, CDR2 SVGIG, per germline (reference sequence). CDR3 region: CAWSPRVTDTQYF. CDR3 nucleotide sequence: TGTGCCTGGAGTCCCCGGGTGACAGATACGCAGTATTTT. The entire variable domain, with the rest obtained from reference TRBV30 and TRBJ2-3, is as follows: SQTIHQWPATLVQPVGSPLSLECTVEGTSNPNLYWYRQAAGRGLQLLFYSVGIGQISSEVPQNLSASRPQDRQFILSSKKLLLSDSGFYLCAWSPRVTDTQYFGPGTRLTVL.

This clone showed up just once. The rearrangement links TRBV27 to TRBJ2-1, with TRBD2 matching 11 bases. CDR3 size: 15 residues. Germline V gives CDR1 MNHEY, CDR2 SMNVEV (reference sequence). V lost 5 bases and J lost 7; bases outside the gene matches: 7. This chain's CDR3 is CASSTNSGRGNEQFF. In nucleotides, the CDR3 is TGTGCCAGCAGTACAAATAGCGGGAGGGGTAATGAGCAGTTCTTC.

This clone turned up a few times. The chain joins TRBV5-5 to TRBJ2-1, with 9 bases fitting TRBD2. CDR1 SGHKS and CDR2 YYEKEE come from the germline V gene (reference sequence). Unmatched junction bases numbered 11, after V lost 4 bases and J lost 3 bases. The CDR3 sequence is 17 residues long. The CDR3 bases are TGTGCCAGCAGCCTCCTCTTGTCAGCGGGAGGCTACAATGAGCAGTTCTTC. It codes for CASSLLLSAGGYNEQFF.

The chain employs TRBV5-6 and TRBJ2-2, with D tentatively TRBD2 (8 bases). Germline V lookup: CDR1 SGHDT, CDR2 YYEEEE. The CDR3 loop spans 14 amino acids. V shed 5 bases and J shed 4 bases, with 12 bases lying between them. Here the CDR3 reads CASRREGATGELFF. CDR3 sequence (DNA): TGTGCCAGCAGACGGGAGGGGGCCACCGGGGAGCTGTTTTTT.